This TCR beta chain was recovered during a study of shared clonotypes between healthy human individuals (dated by TCRdb to about 2020). In terms of the full investigation: Three men and a couple of women, aged 18 to 49 years, made up the cohort. Between about 0.85 and 9.5 billion PBMCs per donor were obtained by leukapheresis. For each donor, CD4 naive and CD4 memory were each given three plates, CD8 naive was given two plates, and CD8 memory was given one plate. Different laboratories and diverse techniques were used to prepare libraries and sequence TCR repertoires, to increase sequencing depth and limit assay-specific biases. Blood TCR repertoires of five healthy adults were deeply sequenced to estimate repertoire size and the extent of clonotype sharing between individuals. General findings and caveats noted by the study authors: Roughly 5.2% of naive CD4, 3.5% of naive CD8, 2.3% of memory CD4, and about 0.4% of memory CD8 clonotypes were shared across a few donors. Pairwise subsampling led to the expectation that sequencing depth would affect the degree of clonotype sharing among donors. The small number of donors limited the genetic and exposure-history diversity represented. Naive subsets generally had larger estimated clonotype richness than memory subsets did. Clonotypes shared by all four sorted-subset donors showed higher generation probabilities than non-shared clonotypes. Even with the large sequencing depth, rarefaction of the sorted-subset datasets indicated that sequencing was incomplete. Only blood was sampled, and tissue TCR repertoires likely differ from those in blood.

Using the deep immunoSEQ assay, TCR CDR3 regions were amplified from genomic DNA by multiplex PCR. Extracted genomic DNA from each cell subset was distributed evenly across all wells of several immunoSEQ 96-well plates, and each plate was treated as a replicate. Each replicate PCR for sorted subsets received roughly 0.2 ug genomic DNA, equal to roughly 30,000 T cell genomes. The purified libraries were quantified using a Qubit 3.0 fluorometer, sized with a Bioanalyzer 2100, and then quantified again using the KAPA Library Quantification kit. Every immunoSEQ 96-well plate was sequenced on a separate single-read 150-cycle Illumina NextSeq 550 flow cell. In the source study's methods: Because the immunoSEQ output included only junctional sequences and no quality scores, the filtering could not be the same as the filtering used for full-length reads. To assign V/J genes and CDR3, sequences were annotated using PyIR, a Python wrapper for IgBLAST v1.9, with IMGT germline references. Reads were removed for weak V/J assignments (E-value above 1e-6), missing CDR3, stop codons, out-of-frame junctions, or ambiguous translated residues. A V3J clonotype was defined by an identical inferred V gene, J gene, and CDR3 amino acid sequence. To compute the percentage overlap between repertoires, the number of shared unique clonotypes was divided by the size of the smaller repertoire. Repertoire richness was assessed with RTK rarefaction, the Chao1 estimator, and Recon v2.1 estimates of unobserved clonotypes. OLGA was used to compute generation probabilities for all TCRbeta clonotypes that the gDNA method yielded from a handful of donors. Entries here come from immuneACCESS through TCRdb and include only in-frame sequences with V and J called. Some clones fail to appear in such tables; in the studies checked, an unresolved V gene covers under half of the shortfall, and the cause of the remainder is unknown. That table furnishes V, J and clone size, whereas the DNA furnished D and trimming. A total of fewer than 1.4 million clones appear in this sample, approximately 80% of them only once. The top ten hold around 0.61% of the sample.

The donors were healthy, HIV-negative adults with no recently reported acute infections or vaccinations. Every donor was a Caucasian adult living in Nashville, Tennessee, USA. CD4+ T cells were enriched by magnetic negative selection; naive cells were then positively selected on CD45RA, and the negative fraction formed the memory subset. Blood was obtained by leukapheresis, after which PBMCs were separated by Ficoll-Histopaque density gradient centrifugation and cryopreserved in liquid nitrogen vapor phase. Purity and quantity of every magnetically sorted T cell population were checked by analytical flow cytometry. Each sorted fraction had its genomic DNA isolated and then quantified by UV absorbance on a Nanodrop 2000c. Notes on this clone: Its cognate antigen has yet to be identified. No qualities accompany the bases; no much larger clone lies one base away.

What was sequenced was memory CD4+ T cells from PBMCs. Read against the paper, the sample's cell subset or site label means: CD45RA-negative fraction. This clonotype was obtained from a man between 18 and 29 years old in good health. Some clones in this sample may be carry-over from other donors' samples.

The nucleotides are TGCGCCAGCAGCCAAGATCGGGGGGGTAGACTGTTTTTT. Translated, this is CASSQDRGGRLFF. The rearrangement combines TRBV4-1 with TRBJ1-4; the D region possibly corresponds to TRBD1 (5 bases align). V is shortened by 0 bases, J by 13 bases, and the region joining them spans 12 bases. CDR1 and CDR2 were assigned from the germline V gene as MGHRA and YSYEKL. The CDR3 covers 13 residues, taking in both the cysteine and the phenylalanine. Only the CDR3 DNA stays, 39 bases, in frame from base 1.